The next 11 T cell receptor beta chains were all read from a single sample in a study of cytomegalovirus exposure and HLA in healthy donors. Vbeta (60) and Jbeta (13) primers were used in the PCR. Produced via immunoSEQ multiplex PCR; TCRdb's table is partial and in-frame only. The repertoire holds some 180,000 clones, with about four fifths as singletons. Sequenced input: PBMCs. Receptors were obtained from a woman under 30 in good health and CMV-seronegative.

This clone was seen only once. This chain connects TRBV9 to TRBJ2-1, with D perhaps matching TRBD2 (6 bases). This CDR3 region has 16 residues. V lost 3 bases, J lost 10 bases, and 23 bases lay in between. CDR1 is SGDLS and CDR2 is YYNGEE in the germline V gene. The CDR3 sequence: CASSGKGGELSTEQFF. Here the CDR3 DNA reads TGTGCCAGCAGCGGAAAAGGAGGGGAGCTAAGTACGGAGCAGTTCTTC.

This clone has a handful of counts. V is TRBV7-2 and J is TRBJ2-7; TRBD2 is a possible D gene (6 bases). Trimming stripped 0 bases from V and 6 bases from J, with 21 bases between. The germline V gene has CDR1 SGHTA and CDR2 FQGNSA. The CDR3 contains 17 residues. The CDR3 loop is CASSLAIGGQLRGEQYF. Here the CDR3 DNA reads TGTGCCAGCAGCTTAGCGATTGGAGGACAACTGCGGGGCGAGCAGTACTTC.

V and J are TRBV2 and TRBJ2-5; 9 nucleotides align to TRBD1. The CDR3 sequence is 14 residues long. Germline V gene data show CDR1 as SNHLY and CDR2 as FYNNEI. V lost 5 bases, J lost 2 bases, and 3 bases stayed unmatched. CDR3: CASSTDRGQETQYF. CDR3 nucleotide sequence: TGTGCCAGCAGTACTGACAGGGGGCAAGAGACCCAGTACTTC. The variable domain in full, completed from reference TRBV2 and TRBJ2-5, reads EPEVTQTPSHQVTQMGQEVILRCVPISNHLYFYWYRQILGQKVEFLVSFYNNEISEKSEIFDDQFSVERPDGSNFTLKIRSTKLEDSAMYFCASSTDRGQETQYFGPGTRLLVL.

There are a few counts of this clone. The chain uses TRBV11-3 and TRBJ2-1, with 9 bases matching TRBD2. Germline trimming cut 1 base from V and 8 bases from J; bases unmatched to any gene: 6. The length of the CDR3 is 15 residues. CDR1 is SGHNT, CDR2 YENEEA, per germline. CDR3 region: CASSLGLAGNDEQFF. DNA of the CDR3: TGTGCCAGCAGCTTAGGGCTAGCGGGAAACGATGAGCAGTTCTTC.

This clone has only a few counts. This chain joins TRBV30 and TRBJ1-1; D not certain. Germline V gene sequence: CDR1 GTSNPN, CDR2 SVGIG (reference sequence). Trimming removed 4 bases from V and 0 bases from J, with 9 bases in between. This CDR3 comprises 13 residues. CDR3 sequence (DNA): TGTGCCTGGAAACTGTCCATGAACACTGAAGCTTTCTTT. This sequence encodes CAWKLSMNTEAFF. The complete variable domain, with remaining parts taken from reference TRBV30 and TRBJ1-1, reads SQTIHQWPATLVQPVGSPLSLECTVEGTSNPNLYWYRQAAGRGLQLLFYSVGIGQISSEVPQNLSASRPQDRQFILSSKKLLLSDSGFYLCAWKLSMNTEAFFGQGTRLTVV.

The chain has TRBV19 and TRBJ1-1; 7 bases fit TRBD1. From germline, CDR1 is LNHDA and CDR2 SQIVND (reference sequence). The CDR3 consists of 13 residues. Trimming took 5 bases from V and 6 from J; bases not matched to a gene: 6. CDR3 amino acids: CASSPDGTAEAFF. The DNA for the CDR3 is TGTGCCAGTAGTCCTGACGGGACAGCTGAAGCTTTCTTT.

The chain couples TRBV7-2 to TRBJ1-1, with TRBD1 matching over 9 bases. V shed 5 bases, J shed 0 bases, and the junction held 7 bases outside the gene matches. CDR1 and CDR2 from the germline V gene are SGHTA and FQGNSA. This CDR3 contains 16 residues. The CDR3 here is CASSPGTGFMNTEAFF. The CDR3 coding sequence is TGTGCCAGCAGCCCCGGGACAGGGTTTATGAACACTGAAGCTTTCTTT. Filled out from reference TRBV7-2 and TRBJ1-1, the complete variable domain reads GAGVSQSPSNKVTEKGKDVELRCDPISGHTALYWYRQSLGQGLEFLIYFQGNSAPDKSGLPSDRFSAERTGGSVSTLTIQRTQQEDSAVYLCASSPGTGFMNTEAFFGQGTRLTVV.

This clone has a handful of counts. The chain recombines TRBV2 with TRBJ1-6; D might be TRBD1 (6 bases). Trimming left V 7 bases short and J 9 bases short, with 13 bases between. The CDR3 contains 13 residues. Germline V gene lookup returns CDR1 SNHLY and CDR2 FYNNEI. CDR3 coding DNA: TGTGCCAGCACAGGGGCAGCTTCTTCACCCCTCCACTTT. Its protein is CASTGAASSPLHF. Together with reference TRBV2 and TRBJ1-6, the CDR3 gives the full variable domain: EPEVTQTPSHQVTQMGQEVILRCVPISNHLYFYWYRQILGQKVEFLVSFYNNEISEKSEIFDDQFSVERPDGSNFTLKIRSTKLEDSAMYFCASTGAASSPLHFGNGTRLTVT.

The V gene is TRBV25-1, the J gene TRBJ2-7, with D maybe TRBD1 (5 bases). The germline V and J ends were trimmed by 5 bases and 2 bases, with 19 bases remaining between them. CDR3 size: 16 residues. From germline, CDR1 is MGHDK and CDR2 SYGVNS. As DNA, the CDR3 is TGTGCCAGCAGTCCCCTGGTGACAGACATCCCCTACGAGCAGTACTTC. It specifies CASSPLVTDIPYEQYF.

V usage is TRBV6-6 and J usage is TRBJ2-1; the D is unclear. The CDR3 runs 15 residues. Looked up from germline, CDR1 is MNHNY and CDR2 is SVGAGI (reference sequence). Trimming took off 2 bases at V and 5 bases at J, with 13 bases between the two ends. CDR3 DNA: TGTGCCAGCAGTTACGCAGGAAATCAAGACAATGAGCAGTTCTTC. It translates to CASSYAGNQDNEQFF.

This clone was observed a few times. The rearrangement links TRBV19 to TRBJ1-1; TRBD1 aligns across 7 bases. Trimming at V came to 9 bases and at J to 7 bases, leaving 8 bases not matched to a gene. The length of the CDR3 is 12 residues. The germline V gene encodes CDR1 LNHDA and CDR2 SQIVND (reference sequence). The CDR3 DNA sequence: TGTGCCAGCCTCACAGGGGCTCATGAAGCTTTCTTT. It codes for CASLTGAHEAFF.